This passage covers 4 T cell receptor beta chains from one sample sequenced in a study of cytomegalovirus exposure and HLA in healthy donors. Here immunoSEQ multiplex PCR was the method, and the copy in TCRdb shows in-frame clones only, minus some. Of almost 200,000 clones listed, roughly three quarters are singletons. Input material: PBMCs. These receptors all stem from a woman in her thirties in good health and CMV-seronegative.

V and J are TRBV30 and TRBJ2-7; 7 positions match TRBD2. Per the germline V gene, CDR1 is GTSNPN and CDR2 is SVGIG (reference sequence). The ends lost 2 bases at V and 5 bases at J; junction bases unmatched: 9. The CDR3 runs 14 residues. The CDR3 bases are TGTGCCTGGAGTCTCGGGGGGTCCCTCCACGAGCAGTACTTC. Translated, it gives CAWSLGGSLHEQYF.

This sequence joins TRBV7-3 and TRBJ1-6; 10 bases fit TRBD1. The CDR3 totals 17 residues. Germline assignment: CDR1 SGHTA and CDR2 FQGTGA. The junction had 8 bases not matched to a gene; V was cut back by 2 bases and J by 7 bases. The CDR3 sequence is CASSLYSGQGSNSPLHF. The CDR3 nucleotides read TGTGCCAGCAGCTTATACTCGGGACAGGGGTCAAATTCACCCCTCCACTTT.

The V gene is TRBV2, the J gene TRBJ1-1; D ambiguous. Trimming shortened V by 7 bases and J by 4 bases, and 13 bases separated the two germline ends. CDR3 length equals 13 residues. CDR1 is SNHLY and CDR2 is FYNNEI in the germline V gene. CDR3 protein: CASIAEVGTEAFF. The CDR3, as DNA: TGTGCCAGCATTGCGGAAGTGGGCACTGAAGCTTTCTTT.

This chain links TRBV7-2 with TRBJ1-2, with 7 bases fitting TRBD1. The CDR3 spans 14 residues. Germline trimming cut 1 base from V and 5 bases from J; bases unmatched to any gene: 4. The germline CDR1 and CDR2 sequences are SGHTA and FQGNSA. The CDR3 loop reads CASSLESGGYGYTF. The CDR3 DNA reads TGTGCCAGCAGCTTAGAGTCAGGGGGGTATGGCTACACCTTC.